Detailed here is one T cell receptor (beta chain). These data originate in a study of CD8 T cells in Susac syndrome. Between the trimmed V and J ends, which lost 2 bases and 7 bases, there was a span of 17 bases. The germline V gene encodes CDR1 SEHNR and CDR2 FQNEAQ (reference sequence). This CDR3 has 15 amino acids. About 0.45 to 1 ug RNA was reverse transcribed with random hexamers. In TCRdb, the immunoSEQ multiplex PCR reads were re-called with MiXCR into one record per CDR3 protein. The repertoire has some 99,000 distinct CDR3 sequences, 90% to 95% of them found once; the top ten carry over 0.3%.

The chain joins TRBV7-9 to TRBJ1-2, with D possibly TRBD1 on 6 matching bases. Material for sequencing was CD4+ T cells from PBMCs. The clonotype originates from a human donor with Susac syndrome. The CDR3 nucleotides read TGTGCCAGCAGCTTAAGGGGAGCTTCGACAGGTGGCTACACCTTC. This gives the protein CASSLRGASTGGYTF.